This is a list of T cell receptor beta chains from one sample in a study of blood T cells in healthy people across ages. TCRdb processed the 5' RACE reads anew with MiXCR; each CDR3 protein has one entry. Among approximately 810,000 distinct CDR3 sequences, under 35% were seen once, and the ten largest hold roughly a sixth. Sequencing was carried out using blood. The receptors stem from a woman older than 75 in good health. The CDR3 runs from the conserved cysteine through the conserved F or W. Each record gives: clone size, CDR3 length, J gene, D gene, V gene, CDR3 protein, CDR3 DNA. The D gene is left open where the match is weak. Rows may omit the clone size; those that give it use once, few, many or a size class.

NA 16 TRBJ2-6 NA TRBV20-1 CSATTGGPSGANVLTF TGCAGTGCGACGACAGGTGGGCCCTCTGGGGCCAACGTCCTGACTTTC
many 16 TRBJ2-7 NA TRBV7-2 CASRPPGGSYSYEQYF TGTGCCAGCAGGCCCCCCGGGGGATCTTACTCCTACGAGCAGTACTTC
NA 14 TRBJ1-4 NA TRBV5-6 CASSLVGAGEKLFF TGTGCCAGCAGCTTGGTGGGGGCTGGAGAAAAACTGTTTTTT
few 17 TRBJ2-2 NA TRBV6-5 CASSWGPSFFRTGELFF TGTGCCAGCAGTTGGGGCCCATCTTTTTTTCGCACCGGGGAGCTGTTTTTT
many 14 TRBJ2-7 NA TRBV18 CASSTRSIAYEQYF TGTGCCAGCTCAACCCGCTCGATAGCCTACGAGCAGTACTTC
few 14 TRBJ2-7 NA TRBV18 CASSLGQEAYEQYF TGTGCCAGCTCACTTGGCCAGGAGGCCTACGAGCAGTACTTC
few 12 TRBJ2-7 TRBD1 TRBV27 CASRPRGNEQYF TGTGCCAGCAGGCCCAGGGGGAACGAGCAGTACTTC
many 15 TRBJ1-5 NA TRBV7-2 CASSLSGSGNQPQHF TGTGCCAGCAGCTTATCAGGGTCCGGCAATCAGCCCCAGCATTTT
many 15 TRBJ1-4 TRBD1 TRBV20-1 CSAIPRQGPREKLFF TGCAGTGCTATCCCCCGACAGGGACCAAGGGAAAAACTGTTTTTT
many 14 TRBJ2-3 TRBD2 TRBV20-1 CSAPRGGSTDTQYF TGCAGTGCTCCTCGGGGGGGCAGCACAGATACGCAGTATTTT
few 15 TRBJ1-5 NA TRBV28 CASSFEGPRNQPQHF TGTGCCAGCAGTTTCGAAGGGCCTAGAAATCAGCCCCAGCATTTT
NA 15 TRBJ1-1 NA TRBV6-5 CASSYSGREGPRAFF TGTGCCAGCAGTTACTCGGGAAGGGAGGGACCGCGAGCTTTCTTT
few 15 TRBJ1-2 TRBD1 TRBV7-2 CASSAGQGGTYGYTF TGTGCCAGCAGCGCAGGCCAGGGGGGAACCTATGGCTACACCTTC
NA 15 TRBJ1-1 NA TRBV5-1 CASSLGGEGYTEAFF TGCGCCAGCAGCTTGGGAGGCGAGGGGTACACTGAAGCTTTCTTT
many 16 TRBJ2-3 NA TRBV5-1 CASSLIPGVGTDTQYF TGCGCCAGCAGCTTGATACCGGGGGTCGGCACAGATACGCAGTATTTT
many 15 TRBJ1-5 NA TRBV27 CASSSAGPFGQPQHF TGTGCCAGCAGTTCGGCAGGGCCCTTCGGACAGCCCCAGCATTTT
NA 16 TRBJ1-2 TRBD1 TRBV25-1 CASSGLSPGQVYGYTF TGTGCCAGCAGTGGCCTCTCTCCCGGACAGGTTTATGGCTACACCTTC
few 16 TRBJ2-2 NA TRBV6-5 CASSFAVKGNTGELFF TGTGCCAGCAGTTTCGCCGTCAAGGGTAACACCGGGGAGCTGTTTTTT
NA 14 TRBJ2-2 NA TRBV6-6 CASTGRVNTGELFF TGTGCCAGCACCGGCAGGGTAAACACCGGGGAGCTGTTTTTT
NA 13 TRBJ1-1 NA TRBV29-1 CSVEIQLNTEAFF TGCAGCGTTGAAATACAGCTTAACACTGAAGCTTTCTTT
NA 20 TRBJ1-1 NA TRBV30 CAWSVPHAFRGSNLNTEAFF TGTGCCTGGAGTGTACCCCACGCCTTCAGGGGCTCAAACCTGAACACTGAAGCTTTCTTT
many 15 TRBJ2-1 TRBD2 TRBV4-3 CASSQFRGGGNEQFF TGCGCCAGCAGCCAATTCCGCGGGGGTGGCAATGAGCAGTTCTTC
NA 13 TRBJ2-1 NA TRBV20-1 CRAQQGGIETQFF TGCAGGGCCCAGCAGGGGGGGATAGAGACCCAGTTCTTC
many 13 TRBJ2-1 NA TRBV5-1 CASSSTGLTEQFF TGCGCCAGCAGCTCCACAGGGTTGACTGAGCAGTTCTTC
NA 18 TRBJ2-5 NA TRBV18 CASSPKIGRGSNQETQYF TGTGCCAGCTCACCAAAAATTGGCAGGGGTTCCAACCAAGAGACCCAGTACTTC
NA 13 TRBJ2-7 TRBD2 TRBV29-1 CSVRRGETYEQYF TGCAGCGTTCGACGGGGGGAAACCTACGAGCAGTACTTC
many 13 TRBJ1-5 NA TRBV7-2 CASSFARNQPQHF TGTGCCAGCAGCTTTGCCCGAAATCAGCCCCAGCATTTT
NA 14 TRBJ2-2 NA TRBV4-1 CASSLSGEAGELFF TGCGCCAGCAGCCTGTCCGGGGAGGCCGGGGAGCTGTTTTTT
NA 14 TRBJ2-1 NA TRBV4-3 CASSRIQGGNGQFF TGCGCCAGCAGCCGAATCCAGGGGGGCAATGGGCAGTTCTTC
once 15 TRBJ2-5 NA TRBV7-2 CASGLGSTNQETLYF TGTGCCAGCGGCTTGGGTTCGACTAACCAAGAGACCCTGTACTTC
NA 14 TRBJ2-1 NA TRBV25-1 CASSFASGVNEQFF TGTGCCAGCAGTTTCGCATCGGGAGTCAATGAGCAGTTCTTC
few 15 TRBJ2-1 TRBD2 TRBV7-2 CASSLLVAGGNEQFF TGTGCCAGCAGCTTATTGGTAGCGGGGGGGAATGAGCAGTTCTTC
few 16 TRBJ2-2 NA TRBV7-9 CASSALRGNFPGELFF TGTGCCAGCAGCGCCCTCCGGGGCAACTTTCCCGGGGAGCTGTTTTTT
few 15 TRBJ2-7 TRBD2 TRBV18 CASSPNSGGPLEQYF TGTGCCAGCTCCCCCAATAGCGGGGGCCCCCTGGAGCAGTACTTC
few 13 TRBJ2-7 NA TRBV14 CASSLIPRYEQYF TGTGCCAGCAGCCTAATCCCCCGCTACGAGCAGTACTTC